The clone carrying this TCR beta chain was counted between two and nine times. RNA transcripts were the template for amplifying TCR beta CDR3 regions. With the HTBI primer set, the TCR CDR3 went through a first round of RT-PCR. TCRdb analysed the multiplex PCR reads with MiXCR anew, one entry per CDR3 protein. The sample carries around 370,000 distinct CDR3 sequences, less than 20% recorded once. The data are from a study of T cells in Graves' hyperthyroidism and ophthalmopathy. Disease lasting under 3 months, a NOSPECS grade of at least 4, and a Clinical Activity Score of at least 3 were features of the ophthalmopathy patients. This CDR3 spans 13 amino acids. Looked up from germline, CDR1 is MNHNS and CDR2 is SASEGT. Trimming pared 0 bases from V and 8 bases from J, leaving 10 bases between.

What was sequenced was blood. The sequence was collected from a young man with Graves' ophthalmopathy. The chain joins TRBV6-1 to TRBJ2-5; D not resolved. The CDR3 is CASSEAPSVTQYF. DNA of the CDR3: TGTGCCAGCAGTGAAGCTCCCTCCGTCACCCAGTACTTC.